The clone carrying this T cell receptor (beta chain) was found many times. The V gene lost 4 bases and the J gene lost 1 base, with 11 bases spanning the gap. The CDR3 runs to 14 residues. Germline loops: CDR1 SGHDT, CDR2 YYEEEE. The sample is drawn from a study of T-cell memory formation after mild COVID-19. Study overall: TCR clusters largely stayed donor specific.

Barcoded TCR alpha and TCR beta cDNA libraries with UMIs came from 5'RACE using constant-segment primers. TCRdb analysed the 5' RACE reads with MiXCR anew, one entry per CDR3 protein. The repertoire holds approximately 28,000 distinct CDR3 sequences, more than 10% seen once, with roughly 15% in the top ten. The source is an adult woman who had mild COVID-19 (a few samples of this study predate the infection). Cell type and time point are not known. The specimen was PBMCs or a T cell subset sorted from them (not recorded which). The rearrangement joins TRBV5-6 to TRBJ1-1; D might be TRBD1 (5 bases). CDR3 amino acids: CASSLGRPNTEAFF. The CDR3, as DNA: TGTGCCAGCAGCCTGGGACGGCCGAACACTGAAGCTTTCTTT.